This TCR beta chain comes out of a study of cytomegalovirus exposure and HLA in healthy donors. Findings and limits, study-wide: Later examination showed HLA-associated TCR beta chains had greater clonal expansion than equally common others. When presence/absence was analysed, sequencing depth was taken to be roughly uniform across donors.

The PCR was carried out with 60 Vbeta primers and 13 Jbeta primers. Profiled with immunoSEQ multiplex PCR; TCRdb holds only in-frame clones, not every one. This table holds 150,000 to 250,000 clones, roughly four fifths found once. CDR1 is SGHRS and CDR2 is YFSETQ in the germline V gene. The CDR3 is 15 residues long. The V and J ends lost 6 bases and 1 base respectively, with 16 bases between them. This clone was seen once. What it binds is not known. Material for sequencing was PBMCs. The TCR originated in a young man in good health and CMV-seronegative. This chain links TRBV5-1 with TRBJ1-1; D remains ambiguous. The CDR3 region is CASKLTPGGNTEAFF. For the CDR3, the DNA is TGCGCCAGCAAATTAACTCCGGGAGGGAACACTGAAGCTTTCTTT.